This T cell receptor beta chain was sequenced during a study of T cell responses to AZD1222 COVID-19 vaccine. Sequenced by immunoSEQ multiplex PCR; TCRdb stores in-frame clones only, minus some. Counted here are approximately 82,000 clones, approximately 84% occurring once; the ten biggest clones make up 13%. This CDR3 has 17 amino acids. Germline lookup yields CDR1 MDHEN and CDR2 SYDVKM. Germline trimming cut 0 bases from V and 6 bases from J; bases unmatched to any gene: 6. Note on this clone: Its antigen is unknown.

Whole-study findings and limits: Repertoire sampling was restricted to post-peak T cell response timepoints.

The sequence was obtained from an adult in good health. The sequencing here drew on peripheral blood, taken on day 0 of AZD1222 vaccination. J is TRBJ2-2 and V is TRBV28; TRBD2 aligns across 11 bases. The CDR3 DNA reads as TGTGCCAGCAGTTTATGGTCCCTAGCGGGGGGTCCCGGGGAGCTGTTTTTT. It translates to CASSLWSLAGGPGELFF.